A single sample gave rise to the 23 T cell receptor beta chains below, sequenced in a study of regulatory T cells in long-lasting Graves disease. Time point given: persistent/refractory GD, antithyroid drugs over 5 years with positive TRAb. With RNA extracted from PBMCs as input, the TCR library was made. Combining iRepertoire HTBI primers with Arm-PCR of CDR3 regions, the authors built TCR beta libraries. One entry per CDR3 protein, called by TCRdb with MiXCR from the multiplex PCR reads. The sample comprises 450,000 or so distinct CDR3 sequences, approximately 23% of which are singletons, and around 13% rests with the top ten. Material: peripheral blood mononuclear cells (PBMCs), obtained when the disease was refractory, from a patient treated with antithyroid drugs. The receptors originated from a female donor with Graves disease.

This clonotype was observed a handful of times. The chain couples TRBV20-1 to TRBJ2-3; D unclear. CDR1 is DFQATT and CDR2 is SNEGSKA in the germline V gene (reference sequence). The CDR3 runs 11 residues. V lost 5 bases, J lost 5 bases, and 8 bases lay in between. CDR3 DNA sequence: TGCAGTGCTTCAGATGGAGATACGCAGTATTTT. Its protein product is CSASDGDTQYF.

The V call is TRBV9, the J call TRBJ1-5; the D is unclear. Germline V gives CDR1 SGDLS, CDR2 YYNGEE. With 0 bases removed from V and 3 bases from J, the gap between germline ends came to 10 bases. The CDR3 consists of 15 residues. The CDR3 spells CASSVGIGPNQPQHF. CDR3 coding DNA: TGTGCCAGCAGCGTAGGTATAGGGCCCAATCAGCCCCAGCATTTT.

A few counts support this clonotype. This chain connects TRBV9 to TRBJ2-7; 12 bases match TRBD1. V lost 0 bases to trimming and J lost 7 bases; unmatched junction nucleotides: 5. The CDR3 length is 15 residues. CDR1 is SGDLS, CDR2 YYNGEE, per germline. CDR3 coding DNA: TGTGCCAGCAGCGTAGAGGGACAGGGGGCAGATGAGCAGTACTTC. The encoded protein is CASSVEGQGADEQYF.

This clonotype has a count of ten or more. This chain joins TRBV10-3 and TRBJ2-5, with 7 positions matching TRBD1. Germline lookup yields CDR1 ENHRY and CDR2 SYGVKD. The CDR3 contains 13 residues. V trimming: 6 bases; J trimming: 2 bases; junction bases outside the gene matches: 3. Here the CDR3 DNA reads TGTGCCATCAGACCGACAGGGCAAGAGACCCAGTACTTC. It specifies CAIRPTGQETQYF.

This clonotype was found many times. CDR3 region: CASSRPYVSYEQYF. As DNA, the CDR3 is TGTGCCAGCAGCCGGCCGTACGTCTCCTACGAGCAGTACTTC. The V and J genes are TRBV28 and TRBJ2-7; D is unresolved. The CDR3 length is 14 residues. With 6 bases removed from V and 0 bases from J, the gap between germline ends came to 12 bases. Germline V CDR1 and CDR2: MDHEN, SYDVKM. The full variable domain, its missing parts supplied by reference TRBV28 and TRBJ2-7, is DVKVTQSSRYLVKRTGEKVFLECVQDMDHENMFWYRQDPGLGLRLIYFSYDVKMKEKGDIPEGYSVSREKKERFSLILESASTNQTSMYLCASSRPYVSYEQYFGPGTRLTVT.

The chain has TRBV10-3 and TRBJ2-3; either TRBD1 or TRBD2 may fit D (5 bases each). Germline CDR1 ENHRY, CDR2 SYGVKD. The CDR3 is 16 residues long. Trimming stripped 10 bases from V and 0 bases from J, with 20 bases between. The CDR3 loop reads CATRVGEIASTDTQYF. CDR3 sequence (DNA): TGTGCCACCAGGGTGGGAGAGATTGCGAGCACAGATACGCAGTATTTT.

This clonotype came up many times. This chain connects TRBV3-1 to TRBJ1-2; weak D call: TRBD1 (6 bases). With 0 bases removed from V and 4 bases from J, the gap between germline ends came to 18 bases. The germline V gene encodes CDR1 LGHDT and CDR2 YNNKEL (reference sequence). This CDR3 spans 17 amino acids. CDR3 DNA: TGTGCCAGCAGCCAAGAACAGGGTGGCTTCGTGGCCTATGGCTACACCTTC. This encodes CASSQEQGGFVAYGYTF.

This clonotype was recorded many times. J is TRBJ1-2 and V is TRBV30; no definite D call. V lost 3 bases, J lost 5 bases, and 4 bases lay in between. The CDR3 loop spans 10 amino acids. Germline V gene sequence: CDR1 GTSNPN, CDR2 SVGIG (reference sequence). The CDR3 DNA is TGTGCCTGGAGGGGTTATGGCTACACCTTC. This encodes CAWRGYGYTF.

A remark on this clonotype: This may arise from a read error, as a much more abundant clone is one base away. V and J are TRBV28 and TRBJ2-2; tentatively, D is TRBD1 (5 bases). Trimming shortened V by 1 base and J by 7 bases, and 13 bases separated the two germline ends. Looked up from germline, CDR1 is MDHEN and CDR2 is SYDVKM. The CDR3 loop spans 15 amino acids. In nucleotides, the CDR3 is TGTGCCAGCAGTTTATTTCAGGGATGTGTCGGGGAGCTGTTTTTT. This translates into CASSLFQGCVGELFF.

Turning to this clonotype: The CDR3 does not end in the conserved phenylalanine or tryptophan, so this is likely a read error. The chain joins TRBV10-3 to TRBJ1-1, with TRBD1 identical over 8 bases. Per germline, CDR1 ENHRY and CDR2 SYGVKD. The CDR3 contains 17 residues. J lost 5 bases, V lost 6 bases, and 17 bases had no gene match. The CDR3 DNA sequence: TGTGCCATCAGCCCGCGATTCGACAGGGGAAGGAAAACTGAAGCTTTCTCT. It is translated as CAISPRFDRGRKTEAFS.

This chain connects TRBV5-1 to TRBJ2-1; the D gene could be TRBD1 or TRBD2 (5 bases each). This CDR3 has 16 amino acids. CDR1 is SGHRS and CDR2 is YFSETQ in the germline V gene. Trimming shortened V by 0 bases and J by 7 bases, and 17 bases separated the two germline ends. CDR3 protein: CASSLVGRRFGNEQFF. DNA for the CDR3: TGCGCCAGCAGCTTGGTGGGACGGAGGTTTGGGAATGAGCAGTTCTTC.

This clonotype appeared a few times. V and J are TRBV30 and TRBJ1-4; unclear D gene. Between the trimmed V and J ends, which lost 0 bases and 4 bases, there was a span of 24 bases. Germline V lookup: CDR1 GTSNPN, CDR2 SVGIG (reference sequence). The CDR3 length is 19 residues. The CDR3 reads CAWSVRQVFQDWGNEKLFF. The CDR3 DNA reads as TGTGCCTGGAGTGTACGTCAGGTTTTCCAGGATTGGGGTAATGAAAAACTGTTTTTT.

This clonotype appeared many times. The chain joins TRBV12-3 or TRBV12-4 to TRBJ1-2; 7 nucleotides align to TRBD1. V gave up 5 bases and J gave up 8 bases; unmatched junction bases: 11. The CDR3 loop spans 14 amino acids. CDR3 in DNA: TGTGCCAGCAGTCGGGACAGCCCCGTTGAGGGCTACACCTTC. Encoded protein: CASSRDSPVEGYTF.

About this clonotype: Germline is not matched at one junction end, which may reflect a read error. This chain links TRBV2 with TRBJ2-2, with a tentative D call TRBD2 (6 bases). This CDR3 is 15 amino acids long. Germline V gives CDR1 SNHLY, CDR2 FYNNEI. DNA for the CDR3: TGTGCCGGCAGTCAGGCCGGGGGGAACACCGGGGAGCTGTTTTTT. Its protein is CAGSQAGGNTGELFF.

This clonotype came up many times. The genes are TRBV12-3 or TRBV12-4 and TRBJ1-2; D not resolved. This CDR3 comprises 14 residues. Trimming stripped 3 bases from V and 4 bases from J, with 12 bases between. This chain's CDR3 is CASSLGRLGYGYTF. The CDR3 DNA sequence: TGTGCCAGCAGTTTGGGTAGACTGGGCTATGGCTACACCTTC.

This clonotype was seen at least ten times. This chain joins TRBV5-5 and TRBJ1-5; 7 bases map to TRBD1. CDR3 length: 15 residues. Germline CDR1 is SGHKS and CDR2 is YYEKEE (reference sequence). After removal of 0 bases from V and 4 bases from J, the junction contained 4 bases not matched to a gene. CDR3 sequence: CASSLGTGLNQPQHF. CDR3 DNA: TGTGCCAGCAGCTTGGGGACAGGACTTAATCAGCCCCAGCATTTT. Full variable domain (remainder filled in from reference TRBV5-5 and TRBJ1-5): DAGVTQSPTHLIKTRGQQVTLRCSPISGHKSVSWYQQVLGQGPQFIFQYYEKEERGRGNFPDRFSARQFPNYSSELNVNALLLGDSALYLCASSLGTGLNQPQHFGDGTRLSIL.

The rearrangement links TRBV6-2 or TRBV6-3 to TRBJ1-1, with D perhaps matching TRBD1 (5 bases). The CDR3 is made up of 13 amino acids. Germline CDR1 is MNHEY and CDR2 is SVGEGT. Between the trimmed V and J ends, which lost 9 bases and 5 bases, there was a span of 16 bases. CDR3 sequence (DNA): TGTGCCAGTAAGGACACCCTGAGGACTGAAGCTTTCTTT. Residues: CASKDTLRTEAFF.

This clonotype was picked up a small number of times. V gene TRBV18 combines with J gene TRBJ2-7, with a tentative D call TRBD1 (6 bases). V was clipped by 7 bases and J by 6 bases, with 19 bases between them. Germline CDR1 and CDR2: KGHSH and LQKENI. The CDR3 totals 14 residues. CDR3 residues: CASLSSTGFPEQYF. DNA of the CDR3: TGTGCCAGCTTATCCTCGACAGGCTTCCCCGAGCAGTACTTC.

The rearrangement uses TRBV3-1 and TRBJ1-6, with D perhaps matching TRBD1 (6 bases). Looked up from germline, CDR1 is LGHDT and CDR2 is YNNKEL (reference sequence). V lost 4 bases and J lost 7, with 14 bases in between. The CDR3 is 15 residues long. For the CDR3, the DNA is TGTGCCAGCAGCCCCCCGGGACAATTAAATTCACCCCTCCACTTT. Translation gives CASSPPGQLNSPLHF.

In its sample, this clonotype was seen many times. The rearrangement uses TRBV7-2 and TRBJ2-5; 7 nucleotides match TRBD2. The CDR3 extends over 14 amino acids. V trimming: 2 bases; J trimming: 2 bases; junction bases outside the gene matches: 2. Germline V gene data show CDR1 as SGHTA and CDR2 as FQGNSA. This CDR3 reads CASSLRGRQETQYF. The CDR3 DNA sequence: TGTGCCAGCAGCTTACGCGGGAGACAAGAGACCCAGTACTTC.

This clonotype was seen at least ten times. J is TRBJ1-1 and V is TRBV28; D is uncertain. Trimming took 6 bases from V and 3 from J, leaving 17 bases between them. The germline V gene has CDR1 MDHEN and CDR2 SYDVKM. This CDR3 has 15 amino acids. This CDR3 reads CASRSFRDGDTEAFF. The CDR3 coding sequence is TGTGCCAGCAGATCATTTCGAGACGGCGACACTGAAGCTTTCTTT. Variable domain in full (rest from reference TRBV28 and TRBJ1-1): DVKVTQSSRYLVKRTGEKVFLECVQDMDHENMFWYRQDPGLGLRLIYFSYDVKMKEKGDIPEGYSVSREKKERFSLILESASTNQTSMYLCASRSFRDGDTEAFFGQGTRLTVV.

This clonotype appeared many times. The chain carries TRBV19 and TRBJ1-1; D is ambiguous. The V and J ends lost 2 bases and 1 base respectively, with 11 bases between them. Looked up from germline, CDR1 is LNHDA and CDR2 is SQIVND (reference sequence). There are 15 residues in the CDR3. The DNA of the CDR3 is TGTGCCAGTAGTATACCCCGGGCCGAGAACACTGAAGCTTTCTTT. This encodes CASSIPRAENTEAFF.

This clonotype was seen a handful of times. The genes are TRBV30 and TRBJ1-4, with D perhaps TRBD1 (6 bases). Germline CDR1 is GTSNPN and CDR2 is SVGIG (reference sequence). The CDR3 length is 15 residues. V gave up 1 base and J gave up 5 bases, with 14 bases separating them. For the CDR3, the DNA is TGTGCCTGGAGTGGCGCCGGAGGGGGAAATGAAAAACTGTTTTTT. It specifies CAWSGAGGGNEKLFF. Filled out from reference TRBV30 and TRBJ1-4, the complete variable domain reads SQTIHQWPATLVQPVGSPLSLECTVEGTSNPNLYWYRQAAGRGLQLLFYSVGIGQISSEVPQNLSASRPQDRQFILSSKKLLLSDSGFYLCAWSGAGGGNEKLFFGSGTQLSVL.